The 18 T cell receptor beta chains below were found in one sample sequenced in a study of metastatic and nonmetastatic thyroid tumors. All patients were treatment-naive before thyroid surgery. Using MiXCR, TCRdb re-called clones from the PCR reads. The table has under 25,000 clones, under 25% seen once; the top ten hold about 8.6%. The sample was adjacent normal tissue. Receptors were obtained from a female donor with papillary thyroid cancer or a benign thyroid nodule (not recorded which). Some clones in this sample may be carry-over from other donors' samples.

The gene calls are TRBV5-1 and TRBJ1-4, with 10 bases matching TRBD1. The length of the CDR3 is 14 residues. Germline CDR1 SGHRS, CDR2 YFSETQ. With V trimmed by 5 bases and J by 8 bases, 6 bases remained unmatched. CDR3 DNA: TGCGCCAGCAGACGGGACAGGGGTGGAGAAAAACTGTTTTTT. Amino acids: CASRRDRGGEKLFF.

V gene TRBV28 combines with J gene TRBJ2-1; D ambiguous. The CDR3 consists of 14 residues. Trimming took 7 bases from V and 3 from J, leaving 13 bases between them. The germline CDR1 and CDR2 sequences are MDHEN and SYDVKM. The CDR3 bases are TGTGCCAGCACTTTCTCGTGGGACTACAATGAGCAGTTCTTC. This gives the protein CASTFSWDYNEQFF.

This clone has just a few counts. The chain carries TRBV6-1 and TRBJ2-7; TRBD1 aligns across 8 bases. This CDR3 comprises 15 residues. The germline CDR1 and CDR2 sequences are MNHNS and SASEGT. Trimming took 7 bases from V and 4 from J; bases not matched to a gene: 12. CDR3 bases: TGTGCCAGCACCTTAAAGGGGCAGGGGGCTTACGAGCAGTACTTC. The encoded protein is CASTLKGQGAYEQYF.

In this sample, this clone turned up many times. The V call is TRBV6-1, the J call TRBJ1-2, with a possible D match to TRBD1 (6 bases). The V gene's germline CDR1 is MNHNS and CDR2 SASEGT. V lost 3 bases and J lost 7, with 12 bases in between. This CDR3 comprises 13 residues. Written as DNA, the CDR3 is TGTGCCAGCAGTGAGGAACAGGGCCTTGGCTACACCTTC. Protein product: CASSEEQGLGYTF.

This clone was detected ten times or more. The chain joins TRBV27 to TRBJ1-1; TRBD1 matches at 8 bases. J gave up 0 bases and V 9 bases, and 3 bases lay outside the gene matches. Per germline, CDR1 MNHEY and CDR2 SMNVEV (reference sequence). The CDR3 contains 13 residues. CDR3 bases: TGTGCCAGTGGACAGGGCTTGAACACTGAAGCTTTCTTT. It translates to CASGQGLNTEAFF.

This clone turned up a few times. V usage is TRBV28 and J usage is TRBJ1-2, with D possibly TRBD1 on 6 matching bases. Germline CDR1 MDHEN, CDR2 SYDVKM. The V gene lost 7 bases and the J gene lost 4 bases, with 22 bases spanning the gap. The CDR3 runs to 16 residues. The CDR3 reads CASKLGGQGSSYGYTF. Here the CDR3 DNA reads TGTGCCAGCAAACTCGGTGGGCAGGGGAGTAGCTATGGCTACACCTTC.

Points on this clone: At one end the junction does not follow the germline gene, possibly because of a read error. The chain combines TRBV15 with TRBJ2-3; TRBD1 matches 10 bases. CDR3 size: 13 residues. The germline V gene encodes CDR1 LNHNV and CDR2 YYDKDF (reference sequence). CDR3 protein: CVTRDRGTDTQNF. The CDR3, as DNA: TGTGTCACCCGGGACAGGGGCACAGATACGCAGAATTTT.

This clone was seen a few times. The chain carries TRBV20-1 and TRBJ1-2, with 7 bases fitting TRBD1. Trimming at V came to 5 bases and at J to 2 bases, leaving 14 bases not matched to a gene. Germline values: CDR1 DFQATT, CDR2 SNEGSKA (reference sequence). The CDR3 is 16 amino acids. The CDR3 DNA sequence: TGCAGTGCTGTGGGCAGCGGGAGGACAGGAAACTATGGCTACACCTTC. Its translation: CSAVGSGRTGNYGYTF.

In this sample, this clone turned up a few times. In this CDR3 the conserved last residue, phenylalanine or tryptophan, is missing, so a read error is likely. This rearrangement joins TRBV5-1 to TRBJ2-3; TRBD2 might be the D (6 bases). The germline gives CDR1 SGHRS, CDR2 YFSETQ. This CDR3 comprises 15 residues. The CDR3 DNA follows: TGTGCCAGCAGCTTGGGGAGGAGTAGCACAGATACGCAGTATCTT. Encoded protein: CASSLGRSSTDTQYL.

Notes on this clone: Other DNA sequences from this sample encode an identical CDR3 as well. The V call is TRBV18, the J call TRBJ2-7; D is uncertain. V was shortened by 4 bases and J by 2 bases, with 15 bases between the two germline ends. Germline V CDR1 and CDR2: KGHSH, LQKENI. The CDR3 loop spans 15 amino acids. The CDR3 region has the DNA TGTGCCAGCTCACTACTCGACGGGCCAGCCTACGAGCAGTACTTC. Amino acids: CASSLLDGPAYEQYF.

This clone has at least ten counts. The rearrangement uses TRBV6-1 and TRBJ1-1, with D unclear. Germline CDR1 MNHNS, CDR2 SASEGT. V was shortened by 3 bases and J by 10 bases, with 6 bases between the two germline ends. The CDR3 has 10 residues. The CDR3 DNA reads as TGTGCCAGCAGTGACGAAGGAGCTTTCTTT. Translated: CASSDEGAFF.

This clone was detected only a few times. CDR3 loop: CAISGGAYNEQFF. The DNA of the CDR3 is TGTGCCATTAGCGGGGGAGCCTACAATGAGCAGTTCTTC. The chain uses TRBV27 and TRBJ2-1, with 9 bases lining up with TRBD2. J lost 2 bases, V lost 10 bases, and 3 bases had no gene match. CDR1 MNHEY and CDR2 SMNVEV come from the germline V gene (reference sequence). CDR3 length: 13 amino acids.

The chain links TRBV27 to TRBJ1-6, with D possibly TRBD1 on 6 matching bases. V lost 7 bases to trimming and J lost 5 bases, with 30 bases between them. The germline V gene encodes CDR1 MNHEY and CDR2 SMNVEV (reference sequence). There are 20 residues in the CDR3. CDR3 DNA sequence: TGTGCCAGCATTTACTCGATCGGTTCGGTGAGCAGGGGCAATAATTCACCCCTCCACTTT. It codes for CASIYSIGSVSRGNNSPLHF.

This clone was found a few times. V is TRBV20-1 and J is TRBJ1-6, with D unclear. V was pared by 1 base and J by 1 base, with 8 bases between. There are 15 residues in the CDR3. The germline CDR1 and CDR2 sequences are DFQATT and SNEGSKA (reference sequence). As DNA, the CDR3 is TGCAGTGCTAGAGTGCGCGGATCCTATAATTCACCCCTCCACTTT. Residues: CSARVRGSYNSPLHF.

This clone was seen only once. The J gene is TRBJ1-6, the V gene TRBV30; TRBD1 agrees at 7 bases. V gave up 2 bases and J gave up 9 bases; unmatched junction bases: 4. Germline-derived CDR1 and CDR2 are GTSNPN and SVGIG (reference sequence). The CDR3 is 13 residues long. CDR3 sequence: CAWSRAGGSPLHF. DNA for the CDR3: TGTGCCTGGAGTAGGGCAGGGGGTTCACCCCTCCACTTT.

By proportion, this clone is medium-sized. The gene calls are TRBV6-1 and TRBJ1-2; the D gene is possibly TRBD1 (5 bases). Trimming removed 8 bases from V and 6 bases from J, with 10 bases in between. Germline assignment: CDR1 MNHNS and CDR2 SASEGT. CDR3 length: 11 amino acids. The CDR3 region is CASGAQDGYTF. The CDR3 DNA is TGTGCCAGCGGGGCTCAGGATGGCTACACCTTC.

The genes are TRBV7-6 and TRBJ1-6, with 7 nucleotides matching TRBD1. Per the germline V gene, CDR1 is SGHVS and CDR2 is FNYEAQ. This CDR3 region has 14 residues. V shed 5 bases, J shed 10 bases, and the junction held 8 bases outside the gene matches. CDR3 sequence reads: CASSPRGGSSPLHF. DNA of the CDR3: TGTGCCAGCAGCCCCAGGGGGGGGAGCTCACCCCTCCACTTT.

The V call is TRBV20-1, the J call TRBJ1-6, with D perhaps TRBD1 (5 bases). CDR1 is DFQATT, CDR2 SNEGSKA, per germline (reference sequence). This CDR3 is 14 amino acids long. The V end lost 5 bases, the J end lost 7 bases, and 15 bases lay between the germline ends. The CDR3 bases are TGCAGTGCTGGAGGTCAGGGTAGAAATTCACCCCTCCACTTT. Protein product: CSAGGQGRNSPLHF.